The rows below give T cell receptor beta chains drawn from one sample of a study of blood T cell repertoires in COVID-19. Generated by immunoSEQ multiplex PCR, the TCRdb table keeps only in-frame clones and is missing some. The sample records approximately 240,000 clones, approximately 80% being singletons. Sequencing was carried out using peripheral blood. The receptors were gathered from a woman in her sixties or seventies who had recovered from COVID-19. Both conserved end residues are part of each CDR3. Fields, in order: V gene, D gene, J gene, CDR3 protein. D genes are given only for firm matches.

TRBV6-5,-,TRBJ1-1,CASRTPGHLQAFF
TRBV29-1,TRBD1,TRBJ2-7,CSAKTGVFYEQYF
TRBV10-3,-,TRBJ2-1,CAISELNEQFF
TRBV7-2,TRBD2,TRBJ2-7,CASSRGGAGQTTYEQYF
TRBV11-2,TRBD1,TRBJ1-2,CASTLQGATEGYTF
TRBV19,-,TRBJ2-5,CASSIESLETQYF
TRBV11-3,-,TRBJ1-1,CASSQDSFTEAFF
TRBV5-5,-,TRBJ2-7,CASSLGAGYEQYF
TRBV7-2,-,TRBJ1-1,CASRGVQGFTEAFF
TRBV4-1,-,TRBJ2-2,CASSLLPGEPNTGELFF
TRBV29-1,TRBD1,TRBJ2-7,CSVAYRTGAGNEQYF
TRBV4-3,-,TRBJ1-1,CASSQGRGEPEAFF
TRBV29-1,-,TRBJ1-2,CSVEDLTEYGYTF
TRBV7-6,TRBD1,TRBJ1-1,CASSSRIGQGSTEAFF
TRBV6-5,-,TRBJ2-2,CASSYSWQYTGELFF
TRBV21-1,-,TRBJ2-5,CASSKAGGAQETQYF
TRBV5-1,-,TRBJ1-2,CASGRPGGNYGYTF
TRBV11-1,TRBD2,TRBJ2-1,CASSWTSLDYEQFF
TRBV5-6,TRBD1,TRBJ1-1,CASSRDRQLNTEAFF
TRBV10-3,TRBD1,TRBJ1-5,CAISTQGQGGQPQHF
TRBV5-1,TRBD2,TRBJ2-1,CASSRTSGGAPNEQFF
TRBV18,TRBD1,TRBJ1-1,CASSPIPGQGEGNTEAFF
TRBV11-2,-,TRBJ1-1,CASSLWLGRNTEAFF
TRBV5-1,-,TRBJ1-1,CASMREGTEAFF
TRBV30,TRBD2,TRBJ2-7,CAWGPSSTSGVYEQYF
TRBV5-1,-,TRBJ1-1,CASSLPSTEAFF
TRBV4-1,TRBD1,TRBJ2-7,CASSQGTGLTYEQYF
TRBV3-1/TRBV3-2,TRBD2,TRBJ2-2,CASSQERLAGTTGELFF
TRBV7-9,-,TRBJ2-7,CASSLDGGHSYEQYF
TRBV3-1/TRBV3-2,TRBD1,TRBJ1-2,CASSQRQGSYGYTF
TRBV19,TRBD2,TRBJ2-1,CASSISSGPPYNEQFF
TRBV6-5,TRBD1,TRBJ2-5,CASRGQGEETQYF